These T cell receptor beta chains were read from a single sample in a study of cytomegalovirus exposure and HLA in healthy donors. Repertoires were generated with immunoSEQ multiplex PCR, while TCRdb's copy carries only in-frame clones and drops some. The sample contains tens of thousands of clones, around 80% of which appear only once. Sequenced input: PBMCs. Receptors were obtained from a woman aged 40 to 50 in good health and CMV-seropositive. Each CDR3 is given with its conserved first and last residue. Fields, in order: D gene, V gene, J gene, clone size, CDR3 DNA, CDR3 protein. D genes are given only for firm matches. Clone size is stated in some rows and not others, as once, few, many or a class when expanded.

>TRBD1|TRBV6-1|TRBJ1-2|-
TGTGCCAGCAGCCACCCTCGGACAGGGAGGGATGGCTACACCTTC
CASSHPRTGRDGYTF
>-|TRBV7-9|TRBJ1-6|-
TGTGCCAGCAGCCCAGGGAGGGGAGGGGAAGATTCACCCCTCCACTTT
CASSPGRGGEDSPLHF
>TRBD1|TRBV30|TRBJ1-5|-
TGTGCCTGGAGTCTAGGGGGCTGGGATCAGCCCCAGCATTTT
CAWSLGGWDQPQHF
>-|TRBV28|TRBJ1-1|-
TGTGCCAGCAGTCCGTCGACACCTATGAACACTGAAGCTTTCTTT
CASSPSTPMNTEAFF
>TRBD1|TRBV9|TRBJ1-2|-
TGTGCCAGCAGCGGAGGCGGACAGGGACGAGACTATGGCTACACCTTC
CASSGGGQGRDYGYTF
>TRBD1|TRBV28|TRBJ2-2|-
TGTGCCAGCAGTTTCTGGCCGGGACAGGGCCCGAACACCGGGGAGCTGTTTTTT
CASSFWPGQGPNTGELFF
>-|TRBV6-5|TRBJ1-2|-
TGTGCCAGCAGTATGAAGACAGGCCTTAACTATGGCTACACCTTC
CASSMKTGLNYGYTF
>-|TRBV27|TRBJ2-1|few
TGTGCCAGCAGCTATCGAGTAGCGGCCCTCTACAATGAGCAGTTCTTC
CASSYRVAALYNEQFF
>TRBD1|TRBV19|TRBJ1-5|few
TGTGCCAGTAAACACCGGGACAGGGATGGACAGCCCCAGCATTTT
CASKHRDRDGQPQHF
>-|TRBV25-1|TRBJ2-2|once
TGTGCCAGCAGTGACGCCCCCCAGGACACCGGGGAGCTGTTTTTT
CASSDAPQDTGELFF
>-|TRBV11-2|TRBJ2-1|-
TGTGCCAGCGGTAAAGATGCAGTCGCCCTGGAGCAGTTCTTC
CASGKDAVALEQFF
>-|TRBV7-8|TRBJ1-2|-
TGTGCCAGCAGCCCTCGGGCGGGGAGCAACTATGGCTACACCTTC
CASSPRAGSNYGYTF
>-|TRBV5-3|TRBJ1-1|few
TGTGCCAGAAGCCCCTCCCTCTTT
CARSPSLF
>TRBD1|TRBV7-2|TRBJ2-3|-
TGTGCCAGCAGCTTGATGACAGGGGGAGATACGCAGTATTTT
CASSLMTGGDTQYF
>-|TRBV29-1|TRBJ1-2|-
TGCAGCGTTGAACTGGGCGGGTATGGCTACACCTTC
CSVELGGYGYTF
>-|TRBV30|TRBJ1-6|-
TGTGCCTGGAGTCGGCAGGCTCTGGATAATTCACCCCTCCACTTT
CAWSRQALDNSPLHF
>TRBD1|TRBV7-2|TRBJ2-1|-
TGTGCCAGCAGCTTACATGGGGACAGGGGTAATGAGCAGTTCTTC
CASSLHGDRGNEQFF
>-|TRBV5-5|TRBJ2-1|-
TGTGCCAGCGAGAAGGGGGGGAGCTTCCACAATGAGCAGTTCTTC
CASEKGGSFHNEQFF
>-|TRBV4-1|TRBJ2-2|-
TGCGCCAGCAGCTTACGACAGAACACCGGGGAGCTGTTTTTT
CASSLRQNTGELFF
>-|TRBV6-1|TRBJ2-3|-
TGTGCCAGCACTCCCGGGACACTGAGCACAGATACGCAGTATTTT
CASTPGTLSTDTQYF
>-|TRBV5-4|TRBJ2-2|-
TGTGCCAGCAGGTCAGGATACGTGACCGGGGAGCTGTTTTTT
CASRSGYVTGELFF
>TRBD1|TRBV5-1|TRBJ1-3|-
TGCGCCAGCAGCGACCGGGACAGCAGCAACACCATATATTTT
CASSDRDSSNTIYF
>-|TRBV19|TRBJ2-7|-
TGTGCCAGTAGTTTCCGGGACACGGGCGCAGAGCAGTACTTC
CASSFRDTGAEQYF
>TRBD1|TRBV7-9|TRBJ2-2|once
TGTGCCAGCAGCCGGGGGACAGGACACACCGGGGAGCTGTTTTTT
CASSRGTGHTGELFF
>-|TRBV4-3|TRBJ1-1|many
TGCGCCAGCAGCCAAGGCCCCGGGGGGGCTGAAGCTTTCTTT
CASSQGPGGAEAFF
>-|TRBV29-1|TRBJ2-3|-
TGCAGCGTTGAGGTTACAGGCACAGATACGCAGTATTTT
CSVEVTGTDTQYF
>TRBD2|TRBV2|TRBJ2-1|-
TGTGCCAGCAGTGAAGTTGGACTAGCGGGTAGGAATGAGCAGTTCTTC
CASSEVGLAGRNEQFF
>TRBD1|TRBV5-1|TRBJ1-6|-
TGCGCCAGCAGCTCAGGGCGACAGGGAGTACGTTCACCCCTCCACTTT
CASSSGRQGVRSPLHF
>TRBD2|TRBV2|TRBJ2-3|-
TGTGCCAGCAGTCTGCGCGGACTAGCGGGGGGGCTTGTTGGGGATACGCAGTATTTT
CASSLRGLAGGLVGDTQYF
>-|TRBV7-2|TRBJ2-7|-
TGTGCCAGCAGCTTAGGCAGGGGCGAGCAGTACTTC
CASSLGRGEQYF
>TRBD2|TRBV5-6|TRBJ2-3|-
TGTGCCAGCAGCTTGGCGGGGGGAGATACGCAGTATTTT
CASSLAGGDTQYF
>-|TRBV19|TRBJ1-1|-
TGTGCCAGTAGCACCGTCCCGGGACAAACTGAAGCTTTCTTT
CASSTVPGQTEAFF